One and the same sample provided the 32 T cell receptor beta chains below, sequenced in a study of Tregs in tolerant kidney transplant recipients. Using immunoSEQ multiplex PCR, the repertoire was profiled, and TCRdb retains in-frame clones only, with some absent. Its table lists 30,000 or so clones. This specimen was CD8+ T cells from blood, taken before the transplant. These receptor sequences come from a human donor who received a combined kidney and bone marrow transplant.

As regards this clone: The CDR3 end lies 3 residues beyond the end of the read and is filled in from the germline J gene. The chain employs TRBV5-5 and TRBJ2-1, with 7 bases aligning to TRBD1. Germline assignment: CDR1 SGHKS and CDR2 YYEKEE (reference sequence). The CDR3 spans 15 residues. The junction had 11 bases not matched to a gene; V was cut back by 4 bases and J by 7 bases. The CDR3 DNA, read in part, is TGTGCCAGCAGCCCTTGGCTGACAGGGCTAAATGAG. Translating gives CASSPWLTGLNE. The complete CDR3 reads CASSPWLTGLNEQFF.

Concerning this clone: With the read ending 3 residues before the CDR3 end, the germline J gene is used to fill in that end. J is TRBJ2-7 and V is TRBV29-1, with 7 nucleotides matching TRBD1. J was trimmed by 2 bases and V by 2 bases; bases with no gene match: 9. The CDR3 spans 15 residues. CDR1 and CDR2 from the germline V gene are SQVTM and ANQGSEA. CDR3: CSVESRDSTPYEQYF. The DNA read from the CDR3 is TGCAGCGTTGAATCCCGGGACAGTACCCCCTACGAG.

Turning to this clone: The sequenced fragment ends 3 residues before the CDR3 boundary, so the rest is inferred from the germline J gene. V and J are TRBV18 and TRBJ2-3, with 12 bases aligning to TRBD2. Losses at the gene ends were 6 bases for V and 4 bases for J; bases not matched to a gene: 5. There are 15 residues in the CDR3. Looked up from germline, CDR1 is KGHSH and CDR2 is LQKENI. Incomplete CDR3 DNA: TGTGCCAGCTCGCCTGGACTAGCGGGACCAGATACG. This gives the protein CASSPGLAGPDT. The whole CDR3 region reads CASSPGLAGPDTQYF.

As to this clone: The CDR3 is cut off 3 residues early in the read; its end comes from the germline J gene. J is TRBJ2-1 and V is TRBV2; the match to TRBD2 covers 12 bases. From germline, CDR1 is SNHLY and CDR2 FYNNEI. Unmatched junction bases numbered 5, after V lost 5 bases and J lost 3 bases. CDR3 length equals 16 residues. The CDR3 here is CASSSGTSGFYNEQFF. CDR3 DNA, as far as it was read: TGTGCCAGCAGTTCCGGGACTAGCGGGTTCTACAATGAG.

Remarks on this clone: The CDR3 goes on 3 residues after the read ends, and that part is filled in from the germline J gene. This chain links TRBV10-3 with TRBJ2-7, with a possible D match to TRBD1 (6 bases). The CDR3 sequence is 13 residues long. The V end was cut by 3 bases, the J end by 1 base, with 7 bases between. Germline V gene sequence: CDR1 ENHRY, CDR2 SYGVKD. CDR3 DNA (partial): TGTGCCATCAGTGATGGACAGTCCTACGAG. Protein sequence: CAISDGQSYE. The CDR3 in full is CAISDGQSYEQYF.

To note about this clone: The CDR3 end lies 3 residues beyond the end of the read and is filled in from the germline J gene. The V and J genes are TRBV30 and TRBJ2-2, with D possibly being TRBD2 (6 bases). The germline V gene encodes CDR1 GTSNPN and CDR2 SVGIG (reference sequence). With 6 bases removed from V and 8 bases from J, the gap between germline ends came to 13 bases. CDR3 size: 12 residues. The covered CDR3 bases are TGTGCCTGCGGGACTTTTGGTGGGGAG. This encodes CACGTFGGE. The entire CDR3 protein is CACGTFGGELFF.

As concerns this clone: Sequencing ends 3 residues short of the CDR3 end; the germline J gene provides the rest. The chain carries TRBV4-1 and TRBJ2-7, with 9 bases that match TRBD1. The CDR3 has 15 amino acids. Germline V gene lookup returns CDR1 MGHRA and CDR2 YSYEKL. The V gene end was trimmed by 2 bases and the J gene end by 3 bases; junction bases not matched to a gene: 5. CDR3 DNA (partial): TGCGCCAGCAGCCAAATGGGGACAGGGATCTACGAG. As protein: CASSQMGTGIYE. The full CDR3 sequence reads CASSQMGTGIYEQYF.

For this clone: The CDR3 is cut off 3 residues early in the read; its end comes from the germline J gene. The V and J genes are TRBV7-9 and TRBJ2-3, with a tentative D call TRBD1 (6 bases). CDR1 and CDR2 (germline): SEHNR, FQNEAQ (reference sequence). V gave up 0 bases and J gave up 3 bases, with 10 bases separating them. CDR3 length: 15 residues. Incomplete CDR3 DNA: TGTGCCAGCAGCTTAGCAAGAGGACAGACAGATACG. It specifies CASSLARGQTDT. The full CDR3 protein reads CASSLARGQTDTQYF.

Note on this clone: The CDR3 end falls 3 residues outside the read, so it is completed with the germline J gene. This chain connects TRBV18 to TRBJ2-2; 13 nucleotides line up with TRBD2. Germline CDR1 and CDR2: KGHSH and LQKENI. V was clipped by 3 bases and J by 3 bases; unmatched bases: 16. The CDR3 consists of 21 residues. The sequenced part of the CDR3 DNA is TGTGCCAGCTCACCCGGAACCGGGACCTACGGACTAGCGGGAGACACCGGGGAG. Its translation: CASSPGTGTYGLAGDTGE. The complete CDR3 protein is CASSPGTGTYGLAGDTGELFF. Drawing the rest from reference TRBV18 and TRBJ2-2, the complete variable domain is NAGVMQNPRHLVRRRGQEARLRCSPMKGHSHVYWYRQLPEEGLKFMVYLQKENIIDESGMPKERFSAEFPKEGPSILRIQQVVRGDSAAYFCASSPGTGTYGLAGDTGELFFGEGSRLTVL.

With regard to this clone: The read ends 3 residues before the CDR3 terminus; that terminus is restored from the germline J gene. This chain uses TRBV6-2 or TRBV6-3 with TRBJ1-1; D perhaps matches TRBD1 (5 bases). The germline V gene encodes CDR1 MNHEY and CDR2 SVGEGT. V was cut by 0 bases and J by 0 bases, with 11 bases left in between. This CDR3 comprises 16 residues. The sequenced CDR3 bases are TGTGCCAGCAGTTACTCGACGGACATAATGAACACTGAA. It encodes CASSYSTDIMNTE. The whole CDR3 is CASSYSTDIMNTEAFF.

As regards this clone: The read ends 3 residues early relative to the CDR3; the germline J gene fills the gap. The chain uses TRBV7-9 and TRBJ1-4; D perhaps matches TRBD1 (5 bases). V lost 3 bases, J lost 8 bases, and 10 bases lay in between. Per the germline V gene, CDR1 is SEHNR and CDR2 is FQNEAQ (reference sequence). The CDR3 sequence is 13 residues long. The CDR3 sequence is CASSLGPGEKLFF. The part of the CDR3 DNA that was read is TGTGCCAGCAGCTTGGGGCCAGGGGAAAAA.

Comments on this clone: Coverage ceases 3 residues before the CDR3 finishes, and the germline J gene fills in the end. The chain is built from TRBV10-3 and TRBJ1-1; TRBD1 might be the D (5 bases). CDR1 ENHRY and CDR2 SYGVKD come from the germline V gene. This CDR3 has 15 residues. V was trimmed by 0 bases and J by 4 bases, leaving 12 bases between them. Incomplete CDR3 DNA: TGTGCCATCAGTGAGTCGCAGGGCTCGAGCACTGAA. Translated: CAISESQGSSTE. The CDR3 as a whole reads CAISESQGSSTEAFF.

Points on this clone: The read gets to within 3 residues of the CDR3 end, and the germline J gene fills in the rest. The chain carries TRBV4-1 and TRBJ1-4; 9 bases match TRBD1. The CDR3 runs 16 residues. Per the germline V gene, CDR1 is MGHRA and CDR2 is YSYEKL. The junction had 6 bases not matched to a gene; V was cut back by 3 bases and J by 4 bases. CDR3 sequence: CASSHGDRADNEKLFF. Incomplete CDR3 DNA: TGCGCCAGCAGCCATGGGGACAGGGCGGATAATGAAAAA.

About this clone itself: The CDR3 is cut off 3 residues early in the read; its end comes from the germline J gene. This chain connects TRBV16 to TRBJ2-7; 7 bases line up with TRBD1. Germline V gene data show CDR1 as KGHSY and CDR2 as FQNENV. The length of the CDR3 is 15 residues. V was clipped by 0 bases and J by 5 bases; unmatched bases: 7. The CDR3 loop reads CASSQSLGTVHEQYF. The sequenced part of the CDR3 DNA is TGTGCCAGCAGCCAATCATTGGGGACAGTCCACGAG.

On this clone itself: The CDR3 extends 3 residues past the end of the read, so its final part is completed from the germline J gene. This chain connects TRBV7-9 to TRBJ2-1, with D perhaps TRBD1 (5 bases). This CDR3 has 15 residues. CDR1 SEHNR and CDR2 FQNEAQ come from the germline V gene (reference sequence). Trimming shortened V by 2 bases and J by 3 bases, and 11 bases separated the two germline ends. The CDR3 DNA, read in part, is TGTGCCAGCAGCTTACGTAGGGGTGTCTACAATGAG. It yields the protein CASSLRRGVYNE. The CDR3, in full, reads CASSLRRGVYNEQFF.

Note on this clone: Coverage ceases 3 residues before the CDR3 finishes, and the germline J gene fills in the end. The chain uses TRBV3-1 (or the pseudogene TRBV3-2) and TRBJ1-4; 8 bases fit TRBD1. The germline gives CDR1 LGHDT, CDR2 YNNKEL (reference sequence). The CDR3 is 16 amino acids. The ends lost 0 bases at V and 6 bases at J; junction bases unmatched: 6. Incomplete CDR3 DNA: TGTGCCAGCAGCCAAGATCGGGTCAGGGGGCATGAAAAA. Translating gives CASSQDRVRGHEK. The CDR3, in full, reads CASSQDRVRGHEKLFF.

On this clone itself: The read falls 3 residues short of the CDR3 end, and the missing part is taken from the germline J gene. This chain connects TRBV19 to TRBJ1-1; TRBD1 might be the D (5 bases). This CDR3 is built from 12 residues. Per the germline V gene, CDR1 is LNHDA and CDR2 is SQIVND (reference sequence). Trimming stripped 10 bases from V and 6 bases from J, with 15 bases between. CDR3 DNA, as far as it was read: TGTGCCACCAGGGAGGGTGTTTCTGAA. This gives the protein CATREGVSE. The entire CDR3 reads CATREGVSEAFF.

The sequenced part of the CDR3 DNA is TGCAGGGGAGGGGGGGTCAAAGATACG. It codes for CRGGGVKDT. In full, the CDR3 reads CRGGGVKDTQYF. The chain couples TRBV20-1 to TRBJ2-3; D is possibly TRBD2 (7 bases). Coverage ceases 3 residues before the CDR3 finishes, and the germline J gene fills in the end. The CDR3 consists of 12 residues. Per the germline V gene, CDR1 is DFQATT and CDR2 is SNEGSKA (reference sequence).

A remark on this clone: The read finishes 3 residues shy of the CDR3 end, and the germline J gene is used to complete it. V is TRBV7-9 and J is TRBJ2-1; possible D gene TRBD1, 5 bases. Germline V lookup: CDR1 SEHNR, CDR2 FQNEAQ (reference sequence). The CDR3 extends over 14 amino acids. Trimming stripped 8 bases from V and 0 bases from J, with 11 bases between. CDR3 DNA, as far as it was read: TGTGCCAGCGTTAGGGGAAGCTCCTACAATGAG. It specifies CASVRGSSYNE. The whole CDR3 protein reads CASVRGSSYNEQFF.

A word on this clone: The read stops 3 residues short of the end of the CDR3; the missing end is completed from the germline J gene. The chain combines TRBV5-6 with TRBJ2-3; TRBD1 matches at 11 bases. V gave up 1 base and J gave up 6 bases; unmatched junction bases: 4. CDR1 is SGHDT, CDR2 YYEEEE, per germline. CDR3 length: 15 amino acids. CDR3 sequence: CASSLRTGGEDTQYF. CDR3 bases read: TGTGCCAGCAGCTTGAGGACAGGGGGCGAGGATACG.

Details on this clone: The read ends 3 residues before the CDR3 terminus; that terminus is restored from the germline J gene. The rearrangement uses TRBV19 and TRBJ1-5; TRBD1 matches 8 bases. Trimming at V came to 7 bases and at J to 6 bases, leaving 11 bases not matched to a gene. CDR1 is LNHDA, CDR2 SQIVND, per germline (reference sequence). This CDR3 is 15 amino acids long. CDR3 DNA (partial): TGTGCCAGTAATAACGGACAGGGTCGGGGTCAGCCC. Its protein product is CASNNGQGRGQP. The entire CDR3 protein reads CASNNGQGRGQPQHF.

Concerning this clone itself: The read finishes 3 residues shy of the CDR3 end, and the germline J gene is used to complete it. The chain uses TRBV7-8 and TRBJ2-1, with 9 bases lining up with TRBD2. The trim removed 3 bases at V and 5 bases at J, leaving 11 bases unmatched. This CDR3 comprises 17 residues. Germline V gene lookup returns CDR1 SGHVS and CDR2 FQNEAQ. The CDR3 DNA, read in part, is TGTGCCAGCAGCTTGAAGAGTCCGGGACTAGCCCACAATGAG. Its translation is CASSLKSPGLAHNE. The whole CDR3 reads CASSLKSPGLAHNEQFF.

To note about this clone: The sequenced fragment ends 3 residues before the CDR3 boundary, so the rest is inferred from the germline J gene. V usage is TRBV2 and J usage is TRBJ1-1; no clear D gene. The CDR3 spans 14 residues. Germline CDR1 and CDR2: SNHLY and FYNNEI. The sequenced part of the CDR3 DNA is TGTGCCAGCAGTGAGTTACAGTCGGTTCCCGAA. Residues: CASSELQSVPE. The entire CDR3 reads CASSELQSVPEAFF.

CDR3 sequence reads: CAWGFEANYGYTF. CDR3 bases read: TGTGCCTGGGGTTTCGAGGCTAACTATGGC. V is TRBV30 and J is TRBJ1-2; D gene ambiguous. The CDR3 goes on 3 residues after the read ends, and that part is filled in from the germline J gene. The germline V and J ends were trimmed by 5 bases and 0 bases, with 10 bases remaining between them. This CDR3 has 13 amino acids. Per germline, CDR1 GTSNPN and CDR2 SVGIG (reference sequence).

As regards this clone: Coverage ceases 3 residues before the CDR3 finishes, and the germline J gene fills in the end. This chain uses TRBV19 with TRBJ2-1; D may be TRBD2 (6 bases). Germline loops: CDR1 LNHDA, CDR2 SQIVND (reference sequence). V lost 5 bases, J lost 6 bases, and 20 bases lay in between. This CDR3 region has 16 residues. Partial CDR3 DNA: TGTGCCAGTAGTTCAAAGGACTTAGCGGCGGTCAATGAG. Translated: CASSSKDLAAVNE. From start to end, the CDR3 is CASSSKDLAAVNEQFF.

Turning to this clone: The CDR3 end lies 3 residues beyond the end of the read and is filled in from the germline J gene. J is TRBJ1-2 and V is TRBV29-1; 8 bases match TRBD1. The germline CDR1 and CDR2 sequences are SQVTM and ANQGSEA. Unmatched junction bases numbered 5, after V lost 7 bases and J lost 4 bases. The CDR3 has 12 residues. The DNA read from the CDR3 is TGCAGCGCTGACAGGGGAGCCTATGGC. Its translation: CSADRGAYG. The entire CDR3 protein reads CSADRGAYGYTF.

Turning to this clone: The CDR3 end lies 3 residues beyond the end of the read and is filled in from the germline J gene. This chain connects TRBV6-2 or TRBV6-3 to TRBJ2-3, with 7 bases fitting TRBD2. The CDR3 extends over 16 amino acids. Trimming at V came to 0 bases and at J to 3 bases, leaving 6 bases not matched to a gene. Per germline, CDR1 MNHEY and CDR2 SVGEGT. The CDR3 loop reads CASSYSAGVLTDTQYF. CDR3 DNA (partial): TGTGCCAGCAGTTACTCGGCGGGAGTGTTGACAGATACG.

The sequenced part of the CDR3 DNA is TGTGCCAGTAGTATACAGGGATTCGACAATCAGCCC. This sequence encodes CASSIQGFDNQP. The CDR3, in full, reads CASSIQGFDNQPQHF. The chain combines TRBV19 with TRBJ1-5; D may be TRBD1 (5 bases). Sequencing ends 3 residues short of the CDR3 end; the germline J gene provides the rest. V was clipped by 2 bases and J by 3 bases, with 11 bases between them. The CDR3 spans 15 residues. Germline CDR1 LNHDA, CDR2 SQIVND (reference sequence).

The covered CDR3 bases are TGTGCCAGCAGCCGGGGATTTGAAAAA. It translates to CASSRGFEK. The whole CDR3 protein reads CASSRGFEKLFF. This chain uses TRBV5-6 with TRBJ1-4, with D uncertain. The read halts 3 residues ahead of the CDR3 end, with the missing end drawn from the germline J gene. Per germline, CDR1 SGHDT and CDR2 YYEEEE. This CDR3 is 12 amino acids long. V gave up 4 bases and J gave up 7 bases, with 8 bases separating them.

A word on this clone: The read terminates 3 residues before the CDR3 end, so the remaining end is supplied by the germline J gene. The chain is built from TRBV5-6 and TRBJ2-1; no reliable D call. This CDR3 is built from 13 residues. Trimming removed 0 bases from V and 4 bases from J, with 5 bases in between. Germline values: CDR1 SGHDT, CDR2 YYEEEE. The CDR3 bases that were read are TGTGCCAGCAGCTTGGGTAAATACAATGAG. This gives the protein CASSLGKYNE. The entire CDR3 is CASSLGKYNEQFF.

Note on this clone: The sequenced fragment ends 3 residues before the CDR3 boundary, so the rest is inferred from the germline J gene. This chain joins TRBV7-9 and TRBJ1-4; D not resolved. CDR1 is SEHNR, CDR2 FQNEAQ, per germline (reference sequence). The CDR3 is 15 amino acids. The V end lost 0 bases, the J end lost 8 bases, and 13 bases lay between the germline ends. The CDR3 sequence is CASSLAGGSGEKLFF. The covered CDR3 bases are TGTGCCAGCAGCTTAGCTGGCGGGTCCGGGGAAAAA. Variable domain in full (rest from reference TRBV7-9 and TRBJ1-4): DTGVSQNPRHKITKRGQNVTFRCDPISEHNRLYWYRQTLGQGPEFLTYFQNEAQLEKSRLLSDRFSAERPKGSFSTLEIQRTEQGDSAMYLCASSLAGGSGEKLFFGSGTQLSVL.

Partial CDR3 DNA: TGCAGTGCTAGAGAACAGGGGGCGACCTACAATGAG. Encoded protein: CSAREQGATYNE. The whole CDR3 region reads CSAREQGATYNEQFF. The chain uses TRBV20-1 and TRBJ2-1, with 9 positions matching TRBD1. Read data end 3 residues before the CDR3 end; the end is taken from the germline J gene. CDR3 length: 15 amino acids. The germline V gene encodes CDR1 DFQATT and CDR2 SNEGSKA (reference sequence). The J segment lost 2 bases and the V segment lost 0 bases, leaving 2 bases of the junction unmatched.